The 21 T cell receptor beta chains in this list originate from one sample, sequenced in a study of blood T cell repertoires in COVID-19. The repertoire was sequenced with immunoSEQ multiplex PCR; TCRdb's copy has only in-frame clones and lacks some. Among 150,000 to 200,000 clones, approximately 86% were seen once, and the ten largest hold roughly 9.1%. Sequenced sample: peripheral blood. Receptors were obtained from a man aged 50 to 59 with active or convalescent COVID-19.

The J gene is TRBJ2-2, the V gene TRBV6-5; tentative D call: TRBD1 (6 bases). CDR3 length: 13 amino acids. CDR1 MNHEY and CDR2 SVGAGI come from the germline V gene. The germline V and J ends were trimmed by 7 bases and 7 bases, with 13 bases remaining between them. CDR3 residues: CASKGRGIGELFF. Written as DNA, the CDR3 is TGTGCCAGCAAGGGCAGGGGTATCGGGGAGCTGTTTTTT.

In this sample, this clone turned up once. J is TRBJ2-2 and V is TRBV6-5; D remains unclear. The V end was cut by 4 bases, the J end by 9 bases, with 12 bases between. Germline V gene data show CDR1 as MNHEY and CDR2 as SVGAGI. The length of the CDR3 is 13 residues. The CDR3 sequence: CASSLLRLRELFF. The CDR3 DNA follows: TGTGCCAGCAGTTTGTTGAGGTTGCGGGAGCTGTTTTTT.

The chain is built from TRBV4-2 and TRBJ2-5; 13 bases match TRBD2. Germline CDR1 reads LGHNA; CDR2 reads YNFKEQ. The CDR3 runs to 18 residues. J gave up 5 bases and V 1 base, and 10 bases lay outside the gene matches. The CDR3 loop is CASSQAGLAGVGGETQYF. The CDR3, as DNA: TGTGCCAGCAGCCAAGCCGGACTAGCGGGAGTGGGTGGGGAGACCCAGTACTTC.

The chain employs TRBV6-5 and TRBJ1-1; 7 bases are shared with TRBD1. J was trimmed by 8 bases and V by 0 bases; bases with no gene match: 9. In germline, CDR1 is MNHEY, CDR2 SVGAGI. The CDR3 spans 15 residues. The DNA of the CDR3 is TGTGCCAGCAGTTACTCGACTTCACAGGGGACCGAAGCTTTCTTT. Translation gives CASSYSTSQGTEAFF.

The chain employs TRBV30 and TRBJ2-5; TRBD1 is a possible D gene (6 bases). Germline CDR1 reads GTSNPN; CDR2 reads SVGIG (reference sequence). The V end lost 3 bases, the J end lost 2 bases, and 10 bases lay between the germline ends. This CDR3 region has 13 residues. Here the CDR3 DNA reads TGTGCCTGGAGGGGTACAGGGCAAGAGACCCAGTACTTC. Encoded protein: CAWRGTGQETQYF.

This chain connects TRBV7-6 to TRBJ2-3; 7 nucleotides agree with TRBD1. This CDR3 region has 15 residues. With V trimmed by 3 bases and J by 0 bases, 3 bases remained unmatched. The germline V gene encodes CDR1 SGHVS and CDR2 FNYEAQ. The CDR3 here is CASSFTGQSTDTQYF. As DNA, the CDR3 is TGTGCCAGCAGCTTCACGGGACAGAGCACAGATACGCAGTATTTT.

J is TRBJ2-5 and V is TRBV7-3; D possibly corresponds to TRBD1 (5 bases). This CDR3 spans 13 amino acids. Germline loops: CDR1 SGHTA, CDR2 FQGTGA. The V end lost 3 bases, the J end lost 3 bases, and 8 bases lay between the germline ends. The CDR3 loop reads CASSFGREETQYF. The CDR3 DNA sequence: TGTGCCAGCAGCTTCGGCAGGGAAGAGACCCAGTACTTC. Drawing the rest from reference TRBV7-3 and TRBJ2-5, the complete variable domain is GAGVSQTPSNKVTEKGKYVELRCDPISGHTALYWYRQSLGQGPEFLIYFQGTGAADDSGLPNDRFFAVRPEGSVSTLKIQRTERGDSAVYLCASSFGREETQYFGPGTRLLVL.

The V call is TRBV3-1 (or the pseudogene TRBV3-2), the J call TRBJ2-1, with D tentatively TRBD2 (6 bases). Per the germline V gene, CDR1 is LGHDT and CDR2 is YNNKEL (reference sequence). Trimming removed 6 bases from V and 15 bases from J, with 18 bases in between. The CDR3 is 12 amino acids. In DNA form, the CDR3 reads TGTGCCAGCAGTTTCGGTTCGCGGGATTGGTTCTTC. Translated, it gives CASSFGSRDWFF.

This clone was counted a single time. The chain joins TRBV30 to TRBJ2-2, with TRBD2 matching 8 bases. V trimming: 1 base; J trimming: 0 bases; junction bases outside the gene matches: 4. The germline V gene has CDR1 GTSNPN and CDR2 SVGIG (reference sequence). This CDR3 is 16 amino acids long. Here the CDR3 DNA reads TGTGCCTGGAGTGAGGAAGCGGGGGCGAACACCGGGGAGCTGTTTTTT. Protein sequence: CAWSEEAGANTGELFF.

The V call is TRBV28, the J call TRBJ2-3, with D perhaps TRBD1 (6 bases). The CDR3 has 14 residues. Germline CDR1 reads MDHEN; CDR2 reads SYDVKM. The V and J ends lost 11 bases and 0 bases respectively, with 15 bases between them. The CDR3 nucleotides are TGTGCCTCCGGGACAACAGCTAGCACAGATACGCAGTATTTT. It encodes CASGTTASTDTQYF. Variable domain in full (rest from reference TRBV28 and TRBJ2-3): DVKVTQSSRYLVKRTGEKVFLECVQDMDHENMFWYRQDPGLGLRLIYFSYDVKMKEKGDIPEGYSVSREKKERFSLILESASTNQTSMYLCASGTTASTDTQYFGPGTRLTVL.

The chain uses TRBV19 and TRBJ1-2; D call uncertain. The CDR3 totals 13 residues. Trimming shortened V by 7 bases and J by 3 bases, and 12 bases separated the two germline ends. CDR1 is LNHDA, CDR2 SQIVND, per germline (reference sequence). CDR3 nucleotides: TGTGCCAGTACGTTACAGTCCCACTATGGCTACACCTTC. Translation: CASTLQSHYGYTF.

The V gene is TRBV11-3, the J gene TRBJ2-3; 7 bases agree with TRBD2. V lost 3 bases to trimming and J lost 5 bases; unmatched junction nucleotides: 5. The germline gives CDR1 SGHNT, CDR2 YENEEA. The CDR3 contains 14 residues. Written as DNA, the CDR3 is TGTGCCAGCAGCTTGTTGGGGGGGGGAGATACGCAGTATTTT. It specifies CASSLLGGGDTQYF.

The chain is built from TRBV28 and TRBJ1-2, with 8 bases matching TRBD1. This CDR3 comprises 17 residues. Germline-derived CDR1 and CDR2 are MDHEN and SYDVKM. After removal of 5 bases from V and 7 bases from J, the junction contained 18 bases not matched to a gene. The CDR3 bases are TGTGCCAGCAGTCTAAACCAGGGGGCGCGGTATCTCACTGGCTACACCTTC. This gives the protein CASSLNQGARYLTGYTF.

The chain employs TRBV7-2 and TRBJ1-5, with unresolved D. This CDR3 contains 13 residues. With 2 bases removed from V and 6 bases from J, the gap between germline ends came to 8 bases. Germline-derived CDR1 and CDR2 are SGHTA and FQGNSA. CDR3 loop: CASSLKSGQPQHF. The CDR3 DNA follows: TGTGCCAGCAGCTTAAAGTCCGGTCAGCCCCAGCATTTT.

This clone has a handful of counts. The gene calls are TRBV30 and TRBJ2-5; maybe TRBD1 (7 bases). This CDR3 is built from 13 residues. The V end lost 3 bases, the J end lost 5 bases, and 13 bases lay between the germline ends. Per the germline V gene, CDR1 is GTSNPN and CDR2 is SVGIG (reference sequence). The DNA for the CDR3 is TGTGCCTGGAGCCAGGGGGGTGCGGAGACCCAGTACTTC. This translates into CAWSQGGAETQYF.

The CDR3 sequence is CASSQERSGRAYNEQFF. CDR3 DNA sequence: TGTGCCAGCAGCCAAGAGCGAAGCGGGAGAGCCTACAATGAGCAGTTCTTC. The chain has TRBV3-1 (or the pseudogene TRBV3-2) and TRBJ2-1; 8 nucleotides align to TRBD2. The CDR3 is made up of 17 amino acids. Trimming removed 0 bases from V and 2 bases from J; junction bases left unmatched: 6. Germline-derived CDR1 and CDR2 are LGHDT and YNNKEL (reference sequence).

The chain combines TRBV12-5 with TRBJ1-3; possible D gene TRBD1, 5 bases. The V end lost 9 bases, the J end lost 2 bases, and 11 bases lay between the germline ends. The CDR3 contains 13 residues. Germline CDR1 reads LGHNT; CDR2 reads FRNRAP. The CDR3, as DNA: TGTGCTAGCTCCGACAGCGCTGGAAACACCATATATTTT. Its protein product is CASSDSAGNTIYF.

In DNA, the CDR3 is TGTGCCAGTAGCCCCCTGACAGGGTCCGGAAACACCATATATTTT. It yields the protein CASSPLTGSGNTIYF. The chain recombines TRBV19 with TRBJ1-3; 7 bases map to TRBD1. V lost 6 bases and J lost 4; bases outside the gene matches: 9. The CDR3 runs 15 residues. Germline values: CDR1 LNHDA, CDR2 SQIVND (reference sequence).

This chain connects TRBV7-9 to TRBJ1-2; TRBD1 matches 8 bases. Germline assignment: CDR1 SEHNR and CDR2 FQNEAQ (reference sequence). Trimming took 4 bases from V and 4 from J; bases not matched to a gene: 8. This CDR3 comprises 15 residues. In DNA, the CDR3 is TGTGCCAGCAGCTCAGGACAGGGACGATCCTATGGCTACACCTTC. Residues: CASSSGQGRSYGYTF.

The chain is built from TRBV6-5 and TRBJ1-1, with unresolved D. The CDR3 has 10 residues. CDR1 and CDR2 (germline): MNHEY, SVGAGI. Trimming removed 9 bases from V and 10 bases from J, with 12 bases in between. CDR3 region: CARNPEGAFF. The CDR3 coding sequence is TGTGCCAGGAATCCGGAGGGAGCTTTCTTT.

The chain links TRBV24-1 to TRBJ2-1, with 14 nucleotides matching TRBD2. This CDR3 contains 17 residues. Germline loops: CDR1 KGHDR, CDR2 SFDVKD. V trimming: 5 bases; J trimming: 6 bases; junction bases outside the gene matches: 8. The CDR3 sequence is CATSGPAGTSGSNEQFF. In DNA, the CDR3 is TGTGCCACCAGTGGTCCTGCCGGGACTAGCGGGAGCAATGAGCAGTTCTTC.